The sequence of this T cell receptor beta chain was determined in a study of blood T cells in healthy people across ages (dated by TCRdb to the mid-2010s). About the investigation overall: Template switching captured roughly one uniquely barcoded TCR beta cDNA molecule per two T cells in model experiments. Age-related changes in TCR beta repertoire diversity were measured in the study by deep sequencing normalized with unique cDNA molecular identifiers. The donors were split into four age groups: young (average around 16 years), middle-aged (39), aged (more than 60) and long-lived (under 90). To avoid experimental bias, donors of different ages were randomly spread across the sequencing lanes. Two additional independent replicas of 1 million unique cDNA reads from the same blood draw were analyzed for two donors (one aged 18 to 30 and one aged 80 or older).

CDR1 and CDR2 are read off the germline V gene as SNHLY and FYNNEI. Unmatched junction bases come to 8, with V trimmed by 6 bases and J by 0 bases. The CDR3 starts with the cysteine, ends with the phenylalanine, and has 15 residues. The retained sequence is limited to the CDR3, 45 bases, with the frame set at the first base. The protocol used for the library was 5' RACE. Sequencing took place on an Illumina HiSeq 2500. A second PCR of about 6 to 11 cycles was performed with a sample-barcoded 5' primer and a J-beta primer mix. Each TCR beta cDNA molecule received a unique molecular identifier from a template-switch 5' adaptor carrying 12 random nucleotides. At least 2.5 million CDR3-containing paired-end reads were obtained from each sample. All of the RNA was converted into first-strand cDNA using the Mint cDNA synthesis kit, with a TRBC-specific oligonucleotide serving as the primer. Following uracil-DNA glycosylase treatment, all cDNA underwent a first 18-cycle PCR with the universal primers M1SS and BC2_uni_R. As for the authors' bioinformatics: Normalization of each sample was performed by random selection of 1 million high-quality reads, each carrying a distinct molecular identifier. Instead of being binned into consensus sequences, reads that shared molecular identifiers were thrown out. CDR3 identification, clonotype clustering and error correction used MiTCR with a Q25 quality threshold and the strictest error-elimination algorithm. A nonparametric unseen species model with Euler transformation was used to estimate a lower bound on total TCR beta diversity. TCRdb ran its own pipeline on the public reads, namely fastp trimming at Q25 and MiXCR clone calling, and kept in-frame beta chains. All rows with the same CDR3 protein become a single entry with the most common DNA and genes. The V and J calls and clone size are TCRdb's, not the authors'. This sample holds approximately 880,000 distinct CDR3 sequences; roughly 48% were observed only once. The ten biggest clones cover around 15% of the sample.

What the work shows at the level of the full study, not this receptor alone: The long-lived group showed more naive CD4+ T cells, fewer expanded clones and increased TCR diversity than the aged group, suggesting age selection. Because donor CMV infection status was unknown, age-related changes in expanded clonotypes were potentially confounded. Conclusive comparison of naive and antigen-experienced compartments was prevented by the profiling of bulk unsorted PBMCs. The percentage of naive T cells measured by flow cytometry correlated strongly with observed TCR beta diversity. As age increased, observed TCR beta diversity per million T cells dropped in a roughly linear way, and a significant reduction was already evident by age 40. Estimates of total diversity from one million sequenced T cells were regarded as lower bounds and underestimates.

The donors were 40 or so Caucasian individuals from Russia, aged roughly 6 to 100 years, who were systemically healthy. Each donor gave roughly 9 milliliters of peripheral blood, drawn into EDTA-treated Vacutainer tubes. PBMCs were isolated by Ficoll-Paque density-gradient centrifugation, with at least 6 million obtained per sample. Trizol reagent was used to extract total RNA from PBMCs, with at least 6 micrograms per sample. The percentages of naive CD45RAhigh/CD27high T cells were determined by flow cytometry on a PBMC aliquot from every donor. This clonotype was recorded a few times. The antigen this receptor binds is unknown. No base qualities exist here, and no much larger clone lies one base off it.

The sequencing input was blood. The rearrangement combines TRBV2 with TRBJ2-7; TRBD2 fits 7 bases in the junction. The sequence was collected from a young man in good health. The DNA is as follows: TGTGCCAGCAGCCCCAGCGGGGAGAGCTCCTACGAGCAGTACTTC. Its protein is CASSPSGESSYEQYF.